This entry describes one T cell receptor (beta chain). This entry comes from a study of blood T cell repertoires in COVID-19. As for the study in general: There were acute and convalescent COVID-19 samples, and they came from the United States, Italy and Spain. T cells, B-cell-depleted T cells, or PBMCs provided the cDNA or gDNA that served as material.

Per the original methods: Using reference gene primer amplification, nucleated cell counts were estimated. TCRdb keeps only in-frame clones here, not all; method: immunoSEQ multiplex PCR. That table supplies the V and J calls and clone size; D and trimming were determined from the DNA. The sample lists some 310,000 clones, almost 90% occurring once. The CDR3 is 16 residues long. V lost 0 bases and J lost 8, with 18 bases in between. CDR1 SGHNT and CDR2 YYREEE come from the germline V gene (reference sequence). V and J are TRBV5-4 and TRBJ2-1, with TRBD2 as a possible D gene (5 bases). Sequenced material: peripheral blood. The TCR originated in a woman younger than 45 with COVID-19, enrolled during active disease. The CDR3, as DNA: TGTGCCAGCAGCTTGGAGGGTGGGAGTAGTATCGATGAGCAGTTCTTC. It translates to CASSLEGGSSIDEQFF.